This T cell receptor beta chain is from a study of T cell changes during pregnancy in multiple sclerosis. Only in-frame clones appear in the TCRdb table, and some are missing; sequencing was by immunoSEQ multiplex PCR. This sample carries tens of thousands of clones, 85% to 95% of them seen once, and the ten largest clones take 1.3%. Looked up from germline, CDR1 is MNHNY and CDR2 is SVGAGI (reference sequence). The trim removed 9 bases at V and 7 bases at J, leaving 7 bases unmatched. The CDR3 runs to 12 residues. Only a few counts were recorded for this clone. The receptor's source is a female donor with multiple sclerosis, enrolled in a pregnancy study. The chain carries TRBV6-6 and TRBJ1-2, with 8 positions matching TRBD1. The sample was peripheral blood. The CDR3 nucleotides read TGTGCCAGTCCCGGGACAGGTGGTGGCTACACCTTC. It encodes CASPGTGGGYTF.